The entry below gives a single TCR beta chain sequence along with its context. Its antigen is currently not known. No base qualities exist here, and no much larger clone lies one base off it. From cysteine to phenylalanine, the CDR3 is 11 amino acids long. Of the read, only the CDR3 DNA is kept; its 33 bases are in frame from base 1. Based on the germline V gene (reference sequence), the CDR1 and CDR2 sequences are DFQATT and SNEGSKA. The donors were 40 or so Caucasian individuals from Russia, aged roughly 6 to 100 years, who were systemically healthy. Each donor gave about 10 milliliters of peripheral blood, drawn into EDTA-treated Vacutainer tubes. PBMCs were isolated by Ficoll-Paque density-gradient centrifugation, with at least 6 million obtained per sample. Total RNA, at least 5 micrograms per sample, was extracted from PBMCs with Trizol reagent. For every donor, flow cytometry on a PBMC aliquot measured the percentage of naive CD45RAhigh/CD27high T cells.

This specimen belongs to a study of blood T cells in healthy people across ages (dated by TCRdb to the mid-2010s). Regarding the study in general: In model experiments, template switching captured about one uniquely barcoded TCR beta cDNA molecule for every two T cells. Age-related changes in TCR beta repertoire diversity were measured in the study by deep sequencing normalized with unique cDNA molecular identifiers. Four age groups were formed from the donors: young (average approximately 15 years), middle-aged (around 37), aged (more than 55) and long-lived (around 80). Two additional independent replicas of 1 million unique cDNA reads from the same blood draw were analyzed for two donors (one aged 18 to 30 and one aged 80 or older). Points the paper makes about the study in general: Because donor CMV infection status was unknown, age-related changes in expanded clonotypes were potentially confounded. There was a strong correlation between observed TCR beta diversity and the percentage of naive T cells measured by flow cytometry. Conclusive comparison of naive and antigen-experienced compartments was prevented by the profiling of bulk unsorted PBMCs. Observed TCR beta diversity per million T cells fell roughly linearly with age, and a significant reduction was already apparent by age approximately 40. Estimates of total diversity based on one million sequenced T cells were considered lower bounds and underestimates. Compared with the aged group, the long-lived group had more naive CD4+ T cells, fewer expanded clones and increased TCR diversity, a pattern suggesting age selection.

Library preparation was by 5' RACE. TCRdb records Illumina HiSeq 2500 as the sequencer. The second PCR ran for about 6 to 12 cycles and used a J-beta primer mix along with a sample-barcoded 5' primer. A template-switch 5' adaptor carrying 12 random nucleotides introduced a unique molecular identifier onto each TCR beta cDNA molecule. At least 2.5 million CDR3-containing paired-end reads were obtained from each sample. The Mint cDNA synthesis kit, primed by a TRBC-specific oligonucleotide, was used to synthesize first-strand cDNA from all RNA. Following uracil-DNA glycosylase treatment, all cDNA underwent a first 18-cycle PCR with the universal primers M1SS and BC2_uni_R. In the paper's pipeline: Normalization of each sample was performed by random selection of 1 million high-quality reads, each carrying a distinct molecular identifier. Instead of being binned into consensus sequences, reads that shared molecular identifiers were thrown out. MiTCR, run with a Q25 quality threshold and the strictest error-elimination algorithm, handled CDR3 identification, clonotype clustering and error correction. A nonparametric unseen species model using Euler transformation provided a lower-bound estimate of total TCR beta diversity. Using fastp trimming at Q25 and MiXCR clonotype assembly, TCRdb reanalyzed the public sequencing data and kept in-frame beta chains. Here each entry gathers all rows of one CDR3 protein and keeps the most common genes and DNA. The V and J calls come from TCRdb's annotation, not from the publication. The sample table shows about 1 million distinct CDR3 sequences, and about 23% are seen once. The ten biggest clones cover 0.65% to 0.95% of the sample.

The sample also formed part of further work on T cells of mothers and their children. As noted in the second study: The donors were nine systemically healthy Caucasian individuals, made up of three mothers and their six children. cDNA synthesis used all of the extracted RNA, with roughly 1.5 ug of RNA in each 15 ul reaction. In the second PCR, sample barcodes and 2-4 random nucleotides were introduced via the M1S primer. More than 9 million TCR beta CDR3 reads were obtained from each mother, and approximately 3 million reads were obtained from each child. In both related and unrelated pairs, thymic selection shapes the output of TCR recombination in a similar way, with inherited differences having only a minor effect. Related mother-child pairs always showed normalized repertoire overlap that was slightly higher than in unrelated mother-child pairs, though the difference was never significant. Persistent microchimeric T cell clones were not detected, at a sensitivity of 95 to 100 clones per million clonotypes. In the study, deep NGS was used to compare the TCR beta repertoires of mothers and children, and features distinguishing related mother-child pairs from unrelated individuals were sought. On average, the children were around 11 +/- 4 years old, while the mothers were 40 +/- 4 years old. Libraries were sequenced on Illumina HiSeq 2000 with 100+100 nt paired-end reads after adapter ligation with NEBNext reagents. Mother and child libraries were prepared a month apart and sequenced in separate runs to prevent cross-contamination. For each donor, between roughly 450,000 and 2,200,000 distinct TCR beta clonotypes were identified. Naive TCR beta clonotypes were estimated from low-frequency clonotypes matched to each donor's FACS-determined naive share, without sorting.

The sequence came from a girl between 2 and 10 years old in good health. The chain couples TRBV20-1 to TRBJ1-2; too little of a D gene remains to name it. The sample was blood. Read as DNA, the sequence is TGCAGAGCGCGGGTTAACTATGGCTACACCTTC. Translated, it reads CRARVNYGYTF.